This TCR beta chain was sequenced for a study of CD8 T cells in ankylosing spondylitis. V dropped 2 bases and J dropped 5 bases, with 12 bases sitting between them. There are 13 residues in the CDR3. CDR1 and CDR2 (germline): GTSNPN, SVGIG (reference sequence). Findings and caveats of the study: Roughly 8 highly homologous variants made up a TCR beta motif, and this motif appeared characteristic of ankylosing spondylitis blood.

Each CDR3 protein gets one entry after TCRdb re-called the 5' RACE reads with MiXCR. The profile shows tens of thousands of distinct CDR3 sequences, 15% to 20% of them singletons. As to this clonotype: What it recognizes is unknown.

The chain combines TRBV30 with TRBJ2-5, with D perhaps matching TRBD2 (5 bases). The sample consisted of blood. The clonotype was recovered from a male donor with ankylosing spondylitis or in good health (not recorded which). The CDR3: CAWSTGIGETQYF. For the CDR3, the DNA is TGTGCCTGGAGTACCGGGATCGGGGAGACCCAGTACTTC.